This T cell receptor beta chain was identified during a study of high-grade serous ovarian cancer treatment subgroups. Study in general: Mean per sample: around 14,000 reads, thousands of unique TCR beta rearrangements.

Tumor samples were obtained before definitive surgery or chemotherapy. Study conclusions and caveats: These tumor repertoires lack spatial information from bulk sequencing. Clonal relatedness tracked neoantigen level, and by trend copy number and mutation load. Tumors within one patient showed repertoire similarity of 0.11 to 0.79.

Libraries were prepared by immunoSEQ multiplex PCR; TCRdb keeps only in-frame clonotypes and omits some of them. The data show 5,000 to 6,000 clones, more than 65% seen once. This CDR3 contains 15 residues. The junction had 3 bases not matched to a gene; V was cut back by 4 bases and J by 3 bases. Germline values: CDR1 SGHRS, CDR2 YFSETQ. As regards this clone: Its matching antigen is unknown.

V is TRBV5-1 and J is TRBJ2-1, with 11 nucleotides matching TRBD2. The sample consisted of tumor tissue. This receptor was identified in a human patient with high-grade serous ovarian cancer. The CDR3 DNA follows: TGCGCCAGCAGCAATCTAGCGGGGGGCTACAATGAGCAGTTCTTC. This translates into CASSNLAGGYNEQFF.